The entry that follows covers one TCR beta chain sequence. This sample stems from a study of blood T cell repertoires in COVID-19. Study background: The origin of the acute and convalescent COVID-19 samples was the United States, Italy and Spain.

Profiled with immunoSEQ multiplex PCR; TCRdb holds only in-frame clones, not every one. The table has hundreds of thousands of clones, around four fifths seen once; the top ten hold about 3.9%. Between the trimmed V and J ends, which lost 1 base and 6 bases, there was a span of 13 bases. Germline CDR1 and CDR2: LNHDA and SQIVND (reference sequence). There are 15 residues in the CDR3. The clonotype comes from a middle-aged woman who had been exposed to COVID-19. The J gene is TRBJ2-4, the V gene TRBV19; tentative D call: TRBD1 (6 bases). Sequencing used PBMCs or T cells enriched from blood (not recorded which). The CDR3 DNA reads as TGTGCCAGTAGTATAGGGAGGACAGTCTCAAACATTCAGTACTTC. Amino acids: CASSIGRTVSNIQYF.